This T cell receptor beta chain was recorded in a study of technical replicates of blood from several donors. This clone was picked up a small number of times. Only in-frame clones appear in the TCRdb table, and some are missing; sequencing was by immunoSEQ multiplex PCR. This sample has approximately 10,000 clones; more than 85% occur once, and the top ten carry 9.1%. The material sequenced was PBMCs. This sequence was found in a human donor in good health.

The CDR3 DNA sequence: TGTGCCAGCACCAAGCACGGGGAGCAGTTCTTC. Translated: CASTKHGEQFF. V usage is TRBV5-6 and J usage is TRBJ2-1; D call uncertain. The germline CDR1 and CDR2 sequences are SGHDT and YYEEEE. This CDR3 is built from 11 residues. Trimming stripped 6 bases from V and 10 bases from J, with 11 bases between.